This T cell receptor beta chain appears in the sequencing data of a study of CD8+CD57+ T cells in acquired aplastic anemia. Study-wide background: Each DNA sample taken from sorted CD4+ and CD8+ cells came to 3 to 3.5 ug on average. An average of about 10.8 million reads for CD4+ cells was obtained from healthy donors. Regarding the study as a whole: Comparison of patients with controls identified roughly 30 shared CD8+ CDR3 sequences. In CD8+ cells, Simpson's diversity showed no significant difference between patients and controls.

This clonotype was recorded at least ten times. Its target is unknown. Researchers used genomic DNA as the template to profile TCR beta VDJ and CDR3. Using its own MiXCR run on the reads, TCRdb lists one record per CDR3 protein. The top ten clones hold roughly 3% of a sample with 180,000 or so distinct CDR3 sequences, around half of them seen once. The specimen sequenced was sorted CD4+, CD8+, or CD8+CD57+ T cells (not recorded which) from PBMCs. The sequence was obtained from a human donor in good health.

DNA for the CDR3: TGTGCCAGCAGCGTTTCGGACATCGGCACCGGGGAGCTGTTTTTT. It encodes CASSVSDIGTGELFF. This chain uses TRBV9 with TRBJ2-2, with TRBD1 as a possible D gene (5 bases). The germline V gene has CDR1 SGDLS and CDR2 YYNGEE. Trimming took 2 bases from V and 4 from J, leaving 12 bases between them. This CDR3 is 15 amino acids long.